The rows below give T cell receptor beta chains drawn from one sample of a study of a mutant IDH1 vaccine in newly diagnosed glioma. Using immunoSEQ multiplex PCR, the repertoire was profiled, and TCRdb retains in-frame clones only, with some absent. The data contain approximately 62,000 clones, about 85% of them singletons. These TCRs' antigens remain unknown. The sample in question was PBMCs, obtained from a glioma patient whose treatment included an IDH1 peptide vaccine. The source of these receptors is a man aged 25-45 years with glioma. Each CDR3 is given with its conserved first and last residue. The D gene is left open where the match is weak. Clone size is not always given. Where it is, it says once, few, many or a class for expanded clones.

CDR3aa	CDR3nt	j_gene	abundance	d_gene	v_gene
CASSGEIGTEAFF	TGTGCCAGCAGCGGAGAGATAGGAACTGAAGCTTTCTTT	TRBJ1-1	few	-	TRBV2
CASSTGTANTGELFF	TGTGCCAGCAGCACCGGGACAGCGAACACCGGGGAGCTGTTTTTT	TRBJ2-2	-	TRBD1	TRBV5-5
CASSLQPDRAQHF	TGTGCCAGCAGTCTCCAGCCGGACAGGGCTCAGCATTTT	TRBJ1-5	-	TRBD1	TRBV27
CASSLEGLPGLPAYF	TGTGCCAGCAGCTTGGAAGGTCTTCCGGGACTACCAGCGTACTTC	TRBJ2-7	-	TRBD2	TRBV5-6
CASNGGYAGELFF	TGTGCCAGTAATGGGGGGTACGCCGGGGAGCTGTTTTTT	TRBJ2-2	-	-	TRBV19
CASSQVDQLMNTEAFF	TGCGCCAGCAGCCAAGTTGACCAGCTAATGAACACTGAAGCTTTCTTT	TRBJ1-1	-	-	TRBV4-1
CASSLGTAQETQYF	TGTGCCAGCAGCTTAGGGACAGCCCAAGAGACCCAGTACTTC	TRBJ2-5	-	-	TRBV7-7
CASSPSSGFTEAFF	TGTGCCAGCAGCCCCAGTTCAGGATTCACTGAAGCTTTCTTT	TRBJ1-1	few	-	TRBV5-5
CASSGPGHNTIYF	TGTGCCAGCAGCGGTCCGGGACACAACACCATATATTTT	TRBJ1-3	-	-	TRBV9
CASSLAEVRSYNSPLHF	TGTGCCAGCAGCTTGGCCGAGGTTCGCTCCTATAATTCACCCCTCCACTTT	TRBJ1-6	once	-	TRBV5-4
CASSISGTYEQYF	TGTGCCAGCAGTATTTCGGGTACCTACGAGCAGTACTTC	TRBJ2-7	-	-	TRBV27
CASSPGQVSLNTEAFF	TGCGCCAGCAGCCCGGGACAGGTATCCCTGAACACTGAAGCTTTCTTT	TRBJ1-1	-	TRBD1	TRBV5-1
CASRTLDWTESTQQYF	TGCGCCAGCAGGACCTTGGACTGGACGGAATCTACGCAGCAGTACTTC	TRBJ2-7	once	-	TRBV5-1
CASSEEDRYSPLHF	TGTGCCAGCAGTGAAGAAGACAGGTATTCACCCCTCCACTTT	TRBJ1-6	-	-	TRBV25-1
CASSQDRGPRQETQYF	TGCGCCAGCAGCCAAGATCGGGGACCCCGCCAAGAGACCCAGTACTTC	TRBJ2-5	-	-	TRBV4-1
CASSQDLTQDEQFF	TGCGCCAGCAGCCAAGATTTGACTCAGGATGAGCAGTTCTTC	TRBJ2-1	-	-	TRBV4-1
CASSPKTGAPSGYTF	TGTGCCAGCAGCCCAAAGACAGGGGCACCCAGTGGCTACACCTTC	TRBJ1-2	-	TRBD1	TRBV7-6
CASSPGPTISEKLFF	TGTGCCAGCAGCCCCGGTCCCACAATCAGCGAAAAACTGTTTTTT	TRBJ1-4	-	-	TRBV7-2
CASSLSLKGISYEQYF	TGTGCCAGCTCCCTTTCCTTGAAGGGGATCTCCTACGAGCAGTACTTC	TRBJ2-7	-	-	TRBV18
CASSYKPYKENTEAFF	TGTGCCAGCAGTTACAAACCCTACAAGGAGAACACTGAAGCTTTCTTT	TRBJ1-1	-	-	TRBV6-6
CASSQPRTGGGSGANVLTF	TGTGCCAGCAGCCAGCCTCGGACAGGGGGCGGCTCTGGGGCCAACGTCCTGACTTTC	TRBJ2-6	once	TRBD1	TRBV9